The entry that follows covers one T cell receptor beta chain sequence. Random hexamers were used to reverse transcribe the RNA input (about 0.5 to 1 ug). TCRdb recomputed calls from the immunoSEQ multiplex PCR reads with MiXCR, one row per CDR3 protein. The table has 230,000 or so distinct CDR3 sequences, nearly 97% seen once; the top ten hold 0.075% to 0.095%. The data were taken from a study of CD8 T cells in Susac syndrome. CDR3 size: 15 residues. Germline V gene data show CDR1 as DFQATT and CDR2 as SNEGSKA (reference sequence). This clonotype was obtained from a human donor with multiple sclerosis. V gene TRBV20-1 combines with J gene TRBJ2-1; TRBD2 matches at 11 bases. Sequenced input: CD4+ T cells from PBMCs. CDR3 DNA sequence: TGCAGCGTCCCTGACTGGGGACTAGCGGTAGATGAGCAGTTCTTC. Its protein is CSVPDWGLAVDEQFF.